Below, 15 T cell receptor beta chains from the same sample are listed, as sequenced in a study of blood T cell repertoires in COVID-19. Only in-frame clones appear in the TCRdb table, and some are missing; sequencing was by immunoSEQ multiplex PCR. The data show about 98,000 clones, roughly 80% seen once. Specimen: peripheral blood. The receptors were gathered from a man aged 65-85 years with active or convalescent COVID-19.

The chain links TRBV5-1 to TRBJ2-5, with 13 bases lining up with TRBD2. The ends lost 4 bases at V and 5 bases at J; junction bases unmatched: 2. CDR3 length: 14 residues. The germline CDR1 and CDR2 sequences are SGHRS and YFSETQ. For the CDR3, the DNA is TGCGCCAGCAGCCCGGGACTAGCGGGGGAGACCCAGTACTTC. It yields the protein CASSPGLAGETQYF.

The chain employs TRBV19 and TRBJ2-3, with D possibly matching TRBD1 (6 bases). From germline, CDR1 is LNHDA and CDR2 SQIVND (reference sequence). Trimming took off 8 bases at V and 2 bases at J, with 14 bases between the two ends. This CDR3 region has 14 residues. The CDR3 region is CASGKQGSTDTQYF. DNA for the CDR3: TGTGCCAGTGGAAAACAGGGCTCCACAGATACGCAGTATTTT.

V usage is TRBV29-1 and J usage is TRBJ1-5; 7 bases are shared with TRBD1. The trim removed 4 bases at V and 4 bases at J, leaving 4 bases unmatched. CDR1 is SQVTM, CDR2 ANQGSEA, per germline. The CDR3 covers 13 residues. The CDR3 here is CSVAQGQNQPQHF. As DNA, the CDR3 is TGCAGCGTTGCACAGGGGCAAAATCAGCCCCAGCATTTT.

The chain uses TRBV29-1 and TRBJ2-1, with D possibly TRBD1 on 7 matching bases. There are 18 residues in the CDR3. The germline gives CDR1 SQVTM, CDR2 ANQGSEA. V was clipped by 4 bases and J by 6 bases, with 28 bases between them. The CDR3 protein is CSVGVSTGRPQWRNEQFF. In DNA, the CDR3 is TGCAGCGTTGGTGTATCGACAGGGAGGCCCCAATGGCGCAATGAGCAGTTCTTC.

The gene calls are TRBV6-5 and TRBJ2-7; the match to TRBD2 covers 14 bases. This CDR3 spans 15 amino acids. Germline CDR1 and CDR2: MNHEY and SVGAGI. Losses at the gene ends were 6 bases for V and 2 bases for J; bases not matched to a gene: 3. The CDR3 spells CASSWTSGGPYEQYF. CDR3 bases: TGTGCCAGCAGCTGGACTAGCGGGGGGCCCTACGAGCAGTACTTC.

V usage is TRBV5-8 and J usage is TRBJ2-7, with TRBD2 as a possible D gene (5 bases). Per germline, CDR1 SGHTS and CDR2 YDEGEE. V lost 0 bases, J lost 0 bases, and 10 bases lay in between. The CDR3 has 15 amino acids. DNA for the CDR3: TGTGCCAGCAGCTTGGAAGGCGGACTCTCCTACGAGCAGTACTTC. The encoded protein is CASSLEGGLSYEQYF.

CDR3 coding DNA: TGTGCCAGCAGCTTCGGGGGGCTTCGGGAGACCCAGTACTTC. Translated: CASSFGGLRETQYF. The chain recombines TRBV5-6 with TRBJ2-5; possibly TRBD2 for D (7 bases). The length of the CDR3 is 14 residues. The germline gives CDR1 SGHDT, CDR2 YYEEEE. The germline V and J ends were trimmed by 2 bases and 5 bases, with 13 bases remaining between them.

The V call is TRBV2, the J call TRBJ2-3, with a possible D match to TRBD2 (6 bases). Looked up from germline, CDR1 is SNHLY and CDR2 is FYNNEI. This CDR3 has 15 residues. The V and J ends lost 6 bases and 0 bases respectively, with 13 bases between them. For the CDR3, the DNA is TGTGCCAGCAGGGGGGACTTTCTCAGCACAGATACGCAGTATTTT. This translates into CASRGDFLSTDTQYF. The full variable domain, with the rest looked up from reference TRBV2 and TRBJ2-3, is EPEVTQTPSHQVTQMGQEVILRCVPISNHLYFYWYRQILGQKVEFLVSFYNNEISEKSEIFDDQFSVERPDGSNFTLKIRSTKLEDSAMYFCASRGDFLSTDTQYFGPGTRLTVL.

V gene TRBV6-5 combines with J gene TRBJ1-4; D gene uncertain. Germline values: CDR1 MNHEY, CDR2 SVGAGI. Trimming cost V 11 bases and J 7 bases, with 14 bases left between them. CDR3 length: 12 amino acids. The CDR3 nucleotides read TGTGCCGTCAGCGAACGGGGTGAAAAACTGTTTTTT. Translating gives CAVSERGEKLFF.

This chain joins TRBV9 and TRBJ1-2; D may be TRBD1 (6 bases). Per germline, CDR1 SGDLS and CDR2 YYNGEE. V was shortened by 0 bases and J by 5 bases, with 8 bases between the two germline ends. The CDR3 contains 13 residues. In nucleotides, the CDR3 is TGTGCCAGCAGCGTAGCTACAGGGTATGGCTACACCTTC. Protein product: CASSVATGYGYTF.

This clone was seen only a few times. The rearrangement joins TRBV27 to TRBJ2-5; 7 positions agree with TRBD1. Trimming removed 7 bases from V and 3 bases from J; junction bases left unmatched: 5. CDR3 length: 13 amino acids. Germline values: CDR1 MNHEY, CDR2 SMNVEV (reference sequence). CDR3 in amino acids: CASMPQGKETQYF. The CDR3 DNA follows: TGTGCCAGCATGCCACAGGGGAAAGAGACCCAGTACTTC.

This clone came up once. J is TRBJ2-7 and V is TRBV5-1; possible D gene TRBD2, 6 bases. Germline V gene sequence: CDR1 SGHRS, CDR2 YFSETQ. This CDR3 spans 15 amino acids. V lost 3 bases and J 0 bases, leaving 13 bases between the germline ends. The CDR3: CASSYLPGDSYEQYF. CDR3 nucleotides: TGCGCCAGCAGCTATTTGCCGGGGGACTCCTACGAGCAGTACTTC.

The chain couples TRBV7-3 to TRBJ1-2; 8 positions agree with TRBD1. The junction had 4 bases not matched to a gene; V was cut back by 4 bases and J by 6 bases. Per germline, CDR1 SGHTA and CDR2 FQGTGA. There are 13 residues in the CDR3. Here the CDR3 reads CASSSTGGNGYTF. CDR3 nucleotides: TGTGCCAGCAGCTCTACAGGGGGGAATGGCTACACCTTC.

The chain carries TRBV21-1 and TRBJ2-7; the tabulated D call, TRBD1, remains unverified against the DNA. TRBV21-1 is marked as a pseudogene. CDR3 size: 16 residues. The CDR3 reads CASSKADRESSYEQYF. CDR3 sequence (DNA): TGTGCCAGCAGCAAGGCCGACAGGGAGAGCTCCTACGAGCAGTACTTC.

The CDR3 coding sequence is TGTGCCAGCAGCACCTCCGGGACAGGCAATTCACCCCTCCACTTT. Amino acid sequence: CASSTSGTGNSPLHF. V gene TRBV6-5 combines with J gene TRBJ1-6, with 8 bases that match TRBD1. Germline V gene data show CDR1 as MNHEY and CDR2 as SVGAGI. V shed 6 bases, J shed 7 bases, and the junction held 8 bases outside the gene matches. The CDR3 covers 15 residues.